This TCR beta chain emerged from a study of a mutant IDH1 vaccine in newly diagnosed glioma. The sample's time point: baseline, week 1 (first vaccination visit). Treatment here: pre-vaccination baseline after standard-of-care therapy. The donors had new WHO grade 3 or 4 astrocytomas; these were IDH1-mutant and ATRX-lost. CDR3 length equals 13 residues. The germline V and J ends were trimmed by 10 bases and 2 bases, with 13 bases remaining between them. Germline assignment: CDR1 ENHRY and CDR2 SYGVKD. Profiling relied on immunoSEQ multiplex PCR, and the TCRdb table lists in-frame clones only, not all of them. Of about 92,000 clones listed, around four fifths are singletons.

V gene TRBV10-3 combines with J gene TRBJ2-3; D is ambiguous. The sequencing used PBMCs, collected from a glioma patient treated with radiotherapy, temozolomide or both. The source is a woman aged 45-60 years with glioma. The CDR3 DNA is TGTGCCACCGCGGACGGATACACAGATACGCAGTATTTT. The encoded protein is CATADGYTDTQYF.